This T cell receptor (beta chain) appears in the sequencing data of a study of sequential checkpoint blockade in melanoma. Study-level background: Patients were randomized 1:1 to nivolumab-then-ipilimumab or ipilimumab-then-nivolumab first-line. Study-wide results and limits: PD-L1 staining and CD8+ counts, not mutational load, tracked tumor T-cell clonality.

Of note for this clone: No antigen is known for it.

This CDR3 comprises 18 residues. With 9 bases removed from V and 0 bases from J, the gap between germline ends came to 24 bases. CDR1 and CDR2 from the germline V gene are LNHDA and SQIVND (reference sequence). The sample's treatment: randomized to nivolumab then ipilimumab (arm A) or the reverse (arm B). Profiling relied on immunoSEQ multiplex PCR, and the TCRdb table lists in-frame clones only, not all of them. The sample includes under 20,000 clones, over 60% of them seen just once. This TCR was recovered from a human donor with melanoma. The rearrangement uses TRBV19 and TRBJ1-5; perhaps TRBD1 as D (6 bases). The input for sequencing was tumor tissue (inferred from file names), taken from a patient given nivolumab and ipilimumab in sequence. CDR3 in amino acids: CASSHRAVHPDSNQPQHF. The CDR3 DNA sequence: TGTGCCAGCAGTCACAGGGCTGTCCACCCTGATAGCAATCAGCCCCAGCATTTT.